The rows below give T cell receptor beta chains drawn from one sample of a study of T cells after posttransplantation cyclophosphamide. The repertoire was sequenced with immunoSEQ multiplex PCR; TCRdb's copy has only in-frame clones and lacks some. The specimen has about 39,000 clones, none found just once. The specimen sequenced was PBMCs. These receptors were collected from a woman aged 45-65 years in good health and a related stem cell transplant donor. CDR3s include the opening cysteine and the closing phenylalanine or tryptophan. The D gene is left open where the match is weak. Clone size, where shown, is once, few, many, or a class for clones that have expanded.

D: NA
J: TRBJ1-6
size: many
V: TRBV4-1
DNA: TGCGCCAGCAGCCAGGAGTCGTTTGAGTTAAATTCACCCCTCCACTTT
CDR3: CASSQESFELNSPLHF

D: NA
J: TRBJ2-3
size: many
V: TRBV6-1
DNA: TGTGCCAGCAGGCGGCAGGGTAGCACAGATACGCAGTATTTT
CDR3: CASRRQGSTDTQYF

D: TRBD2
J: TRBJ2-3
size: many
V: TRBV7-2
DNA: TGTGCCAGCAGCTTACGAGGGACTAGCGGGACTTCCACAGATACGCAGTATTTT
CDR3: CASSLRGTSGTSTDTQYF

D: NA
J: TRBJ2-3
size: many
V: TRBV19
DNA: TGTGCCAGTAGTAGTGAAGGGGGCACAGATACGCAGTATTTT
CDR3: CASSSEGGTDTQYF

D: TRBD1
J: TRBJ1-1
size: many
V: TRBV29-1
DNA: TGCAGCGTTCACAGGGGGGAGGACACTGAAGCTTTCTTT
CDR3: CSVHRGEDTEAFF

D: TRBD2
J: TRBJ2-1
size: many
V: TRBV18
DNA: TGTGCCAGCTCACCACCTAGCGGGGGCCCATACAATGAGCAGTTCTTC
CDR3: CASSPPSGGPYNEQFF

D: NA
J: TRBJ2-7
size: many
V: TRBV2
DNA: TGTGCCAGCAAATATAGAGAGCCTAACTCCTACGAGCAGTACTTC
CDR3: CASKYREPNSYEQYF

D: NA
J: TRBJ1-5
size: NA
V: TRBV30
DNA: TGTGCCTGGAGTGTATTGGGCAATGGGCAGCCTCAGCATTTT
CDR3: CAWSVLGNGQPQHF

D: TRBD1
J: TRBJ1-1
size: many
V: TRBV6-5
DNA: TGTGCCAGCAGGGGGACAGCGAACACTGAAGCTTTCTTT
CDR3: CASRGTANTEAFF

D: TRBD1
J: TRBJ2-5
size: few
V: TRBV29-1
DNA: TGCAGCGTTGAAGGGTTCGAGGTGGGAACAGGGGCTTTCCAAGAGACCCAGTACTTC
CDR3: CSVEGFEVGTGAFQETQYF

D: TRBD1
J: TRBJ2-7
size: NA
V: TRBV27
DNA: TGTGCCAGCACCCTAACCGGGACAGGGGGCTACGAGCAGTACTTC
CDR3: CASTLTGTGGYEQYF

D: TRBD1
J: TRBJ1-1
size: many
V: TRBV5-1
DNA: TGCGCCAGCAGCTCCCGAGGACAGGACACTGAAGCTTTCTTT
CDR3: CASSSRGQDTEAFF

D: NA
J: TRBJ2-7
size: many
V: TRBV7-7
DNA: TGTGCTAGCAGCTTGGTGGGAGAGGGGGTCTACGAGCAGTACTTC
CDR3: CASSLVGEGVYEQYF

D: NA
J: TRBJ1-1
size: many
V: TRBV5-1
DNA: TGCGCCAGCAGCTTGGCCGGTCAGGGTGGAGCTTTCTTT
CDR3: CASSLAGQGGAFF

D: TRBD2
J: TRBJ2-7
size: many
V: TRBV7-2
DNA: TGTGCCAGCAGCTTAGCACGCGGGGGGGCCTACGAGCAGTACTTC
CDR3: CASSLARGGAYEQYF

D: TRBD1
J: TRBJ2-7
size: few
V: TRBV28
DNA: TGTGCCAGCAGTTTCCCCCTCCGGGACAGCTACGAGCAGTACTTC
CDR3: CASSFPLRDSYEQYF

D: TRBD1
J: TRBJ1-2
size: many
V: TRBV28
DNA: TGTGCCAGCAGTACCCAACCTGGACAGGGTAGAGGCTACACCTTC
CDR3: CASSTQPGQGRGYTF